A selection of T cell receptor beta chains follows, all from one sample in a study of vaccination and CD4 T cells after COVID-19. TCRdb reprocessed the PCR reads with MiXCR, giving one entry per CDR3 protein. The sample carries roughly 9,800 distinct CDR3 sequences, around a quarter recorded once. For these TCRs, the target antigens are not known. The sequencing used CD4+ T cells from blood, cultured in vitro, collected before SARS-CoV-2 vaccination. These receptors were collected from a human donor who received a COVID-19 vaccine. Both conserved end residues are part of each CDR3. Each record gives: V gene, D gene, clone size, J gene, CDR3 DNA, CDR3 protein. A D gene is named only where the DNA matches it firmly. Some rows have no size entry. The others give once, few or many, or a class for an expanded clone.

v_gene: TRBV5-8; d_gene: NA; abundance: NA; j_gene: TRBJ1-1; CDR3nt: TGTGCCAGCAGCTTTTTTACACAGTACACTGAAGCTTTCTTT; CDR3aa: CASSFFTQYTEAFF
v_gene: TRBV30; d_gene: TRBD1; abundance: NA; j_gene: TRBJ1-1; CDR3nt: TGTGCCTGGAAACAGACGGGGACAGGGGGAATCGAAGCTTTCTTT; CDR3aa: CAWKQTGTGGIEAFF
v_gene: TRBV6-1; d_gene: TRBD1; abundance: large; j_gene: TRBJ1-2; CDR3nt: TGTGCCAGCACCCGACAGGGACTCTATGGCTACACCTTC; CDR3aa: CASTRQGLYGYTF
v_gene: TRBV4-2; d_gene: TRBD1; abundance: NA; j_gene: TRBJ2-1; CDR3nt: TGTGCCAGCAGCCCCGTCGGACAGGCTGGGAATGAGCAGTTCTTC; CDR3aa: CASSPVGQAGNEQFF
v_gene: TRBV5-1; d_gene: NA; abundance: NA; j_gene: TRBJ2-3; CDR3nt: TGCGCCAGCAGCAAGGACAGTAGCACAGATACGCAGTATTTT; CDR3aa: CASSKDSSTDTQYF
v_gene: TRBV7-2; d_gene: TRBD2; abundance: medium-sized; j_gene: TRBJ2-3; CDR3nt: TGTGCCAGCAGCCCCCCGGGACTAGCCTTGGGAACGCAGTATTTT; CDR3aa: CASSPPGLALGTQYF
v_gene: TRBV20-1; d_gene: TRBD2; abundance: few; j_gene: TRBJ2-3; CDR3nt: TGCAGTGCTAGGCCCCTAAGACTAGCGGGGGGGCGAACAGATACGCAGTATTTT; CDR3aa: CSARPLRLAGGRTDTQYF
v_gene: TRBV2; d_gene: TRBD2; abundance: NA; j_gene: TRBJ2-7; CDR3nt: TGTGCCAGCAGTTCAGCGGGGGTGGGCGAGCAGTACTTC; CDR3aa: CASSSAGVGEQYF
v_gene: TRBV20-1; d_gene: TRBD1; abundance: few; j_gene: TRBJ2-7; CDR3nt: TGCAGTGCTAGAGGGAGGACAGGAAGGCAGCGAATCCAGTACTTC; CDR3aa: CSARGRTGRQRIQYF
v_gene: TRBV20-1; d_gene: TRBD1; abundance: NA; j_gene: TRBJ1-5; CDR3nt: TGCAGTGCTAGAGGGGACAGGGGGCCTCAGCCCCAGCATTTT; CDR3aa: CSARGDRGPQPQHF
v_gene: TRBV19; d_gene: NA; abundance: few; j_gene: TRBJ1-6; CDR3nt: TGTGCCAGTAGTATTTACCAGGGAATGAGGTCACCCCTCCACTTT; CDR3aa: CASSIYQGMRSPLHF
v_gene: TRBV4-1; d_gene: NA; abundance: once; j_gene: TRBJ2-5; CDR3nt: TGCGCCAGCAGCCACATCAGGGGGGCGGGTGGAGAGACCCAGTACTTC; CDR3aa: CASSHIRGAGGETQYF
v_gene: TRBV2; d_gene: NA; abundance: NA; j_gene: TRBJ2-7; CDR3nt: TGTGCCAGCAGTCCCGCGAACGACGAGCAGTACTTC; CDR3aa: CASSPANDEQYF
v_gene: TRBV20-1; d_gene: TRBD1; abundance: NA; j_gene: TRBJ1-1; CDR3nt: TGCAGTGCTTCACCGACAGGGGGGGGCACTGAAGCTTTCTTT; CDR3aa: CSASPTGGGTEAFF